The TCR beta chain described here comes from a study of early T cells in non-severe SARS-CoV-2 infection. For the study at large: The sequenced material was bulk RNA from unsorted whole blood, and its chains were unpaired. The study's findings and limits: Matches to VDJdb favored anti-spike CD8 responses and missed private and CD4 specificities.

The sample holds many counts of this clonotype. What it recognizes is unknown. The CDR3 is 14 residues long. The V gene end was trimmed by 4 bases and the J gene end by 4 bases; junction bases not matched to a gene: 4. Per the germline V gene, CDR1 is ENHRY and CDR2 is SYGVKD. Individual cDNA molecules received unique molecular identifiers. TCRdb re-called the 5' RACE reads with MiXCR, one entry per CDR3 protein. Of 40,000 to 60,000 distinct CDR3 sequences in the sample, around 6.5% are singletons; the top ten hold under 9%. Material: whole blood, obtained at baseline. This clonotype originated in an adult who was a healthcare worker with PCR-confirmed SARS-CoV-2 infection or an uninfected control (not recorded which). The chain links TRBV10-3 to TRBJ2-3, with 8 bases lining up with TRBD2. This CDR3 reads CAISGSGLADTQYF. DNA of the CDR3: TGTGCCATCAGTGGATCGGGACTAGCAGATACGCAGTATTTT.